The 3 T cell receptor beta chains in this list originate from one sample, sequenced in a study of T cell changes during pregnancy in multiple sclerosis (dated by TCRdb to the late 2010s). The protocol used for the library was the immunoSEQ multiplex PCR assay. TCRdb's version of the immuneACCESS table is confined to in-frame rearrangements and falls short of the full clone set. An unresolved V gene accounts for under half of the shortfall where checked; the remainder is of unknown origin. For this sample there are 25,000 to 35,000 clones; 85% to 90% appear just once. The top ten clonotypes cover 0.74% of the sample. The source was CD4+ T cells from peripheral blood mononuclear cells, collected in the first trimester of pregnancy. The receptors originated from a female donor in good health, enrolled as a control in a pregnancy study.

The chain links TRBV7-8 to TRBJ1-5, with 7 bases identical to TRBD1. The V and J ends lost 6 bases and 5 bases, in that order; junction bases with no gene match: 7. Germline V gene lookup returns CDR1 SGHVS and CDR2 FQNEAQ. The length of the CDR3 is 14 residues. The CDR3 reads CASSPGDRYQPQHF. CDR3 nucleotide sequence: TGTGCCAGCAGTCCCGGGGACAGATATCAGCCCCAGCATTTT.

CDR3 sequence (DNA): TGTGCCAGCAGACTAGCCTTATTAGGTGGCTACACCTTC. Translated, it gives CASRLALLGGYTF. V usage is TRBV5-6 and J usage is TRBJ1-2, with D uncertain. Germline loops: CDR1 SGHDT, CDR2 YYEEEE. With 5 bases removed from V and 7 bases from J, the gap between germline ends came to 15 bases. The CDR3 sequence is 13 residues long.

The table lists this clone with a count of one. The CDR3 here is CAWTGGTYGYTF. Written as DNA, the CDR3 is TGTGCCTGGACGGGTGGAACCTATGGCTACACCTTC. The J gene is TRBJ1-2, the V gene TRBV30; D gene uncertain. Deletions cut 4 bases from V and 4 bases from J, with 10 bases between. The germline V gene encodes CDR1 GTSNPN and CDR2 SVGIG (reference sequence). CDR3 length: 12 residues.